The clone carrying this T cell receptor beta chain was detected only once. The data stem from a study of cytomegalovirus exposure and HLA in healthy donors. The primer mix had 60 Vbeta and 13 Jbeta primers. Here immunoSEQ multiplex PCR was the method, and the copy in TCRdb shows in-frame clones only, minus some. The data show about 150,000 clones, 65% to 80% seen once. The CDR3 sequence is 11 residues long. The V end was cut by 5 bases, the J end by 3 bases, with 4 bases between. Per the germline V gene, CDR1 is SGHVS and CDR2 is FQNEAQ. The clonotype was recovered from a woman between 40 and 55 years old in good health and CMV-seronegative. The chain links TRBV7-8 to TRBJ1-1, with unresolved D. The material sequenced was PBMCs. DNA of the CDR3: TGTGCCAGCAGCAGCTACACTGAAGCTTTCTTT. This translates into CASSSYTEAFF.